A selection of T cell receptor beta chains follows, all from one sample in a study of neurological immune-mediated disorders. In TCRdb, the 5' RACE reads were re-called with MiXCR into one record per CDR3 protein. The repertoire has some 38,000 distinct CDR3 sequences, 11% of them found once; the top ten carry approximately 3.5%. Sequenced: PBMCs. The origin of the receptors is a man aged 60 to 69 with HTLV-1-associated myelopathy (HAM/TSP). CDR3s include the opening cysteine and the closing phenylalanine or tryptophan. A D gene is named only where the DNA matches it firmly. Clone size is shown for a subset of rows, as once, few, many or a class of expanded clone.

length: 15
J: TRBJ1-5
size: many
V: TRBV5-5
D: -
CDR3: CASTPRVGGGQPQHF
DNA: TGTGCCAGCACCCCCCGGGTCGGGGGAGGTCAGCCCCAGCATTTT

length: 15
J: TRBJ2-1
size: many
V: TRBV11-2
D: -
CDR3: CASSFLAGSYNEQFF
DNA: TGTGCCAGCAGCTTTTTGGCGGGATCCTACAATGAGCAGTTCTTC

length: 11
J: TRBJ2-1
size: many
V: TRBV20-1
D: -
CDR3: CSARRHNEQFF
DNA: TGCAGTGCTAGGAGGCACAATGAGCAGTTCTTC

length: 13
J: TRBJ1-1
size: many
V: TRBV12-3/TRBV12-4
D: -
CDR3: CASSFSRGSEAFF
DNA: TGTGCCAGCAGTTTCTCCAGGGGCTCTGAAGCTTTCTTT

length: 15
J: TRBJ2-5
size: many
V: TRBV5-1
D: -
CDR3: CASSSPTGNQETQYF
DNA: TGCGCCAGCAGCTCTCCGACAGGAAACCAAGAGACCCAGTACTTC

length: 15
J: TRBJ1-1
size: many
V: TRBV28
D: TRBD1
CDR3: CASSSWTGLNTEAFF
DNA: TGTGCCAGCAGTTCGTGGACAGGGTTGAACACTGAAGCTTTCTTT

length: 14
J: TRBJ2-2
size: many
V: TRBV29-1
D: -
CDR3: CSVERGVGTGELFF
DNA: TGCAGCGTTGAACGGGGAGTCGGGACCGGGGAGCTGTTTTTT

length: 14
J: TRBJ2-2
size: -
V: TRBV5-1
D: -
CDR3: CATTGGMNTGELFF
DNA: TGCGCCACTACGGGGGGCATGAACACCGGGGAGCTGTTTTTT

length: 14
J: TRBJ2-7
size: many
V: TRBV15
D: TRBD1
CDR3: CATSSRDRAGEQYF
DNA: TGTGCCACCAGCAGCCGGGACAGGGCGGGCGAGCAGTACTTC

length: 12
J: TRBJ1-2
size: many
V: TRBV7-9
D: -
CDR3: CASSLGVDGYTF
DNA: TGTGCCAGCAGCTTGGGGGTTGATGGCTACACCTTC

length: 15
J: TRBJ2-5
size: many
V: TRBV6-5
D: TRBD2
CDR3: CASSKLGGMGETQYF
DNA: TGTGCCAGCTCAAAACTGGGGGGGATGGGGGAGACCCAGTACTTC

length: 14
J: TRBJ2-1
size: many
V: TRBV7-8
D: -
CDR3: CASSPVMGIDEQFF
DNA: TGTGCCAGCAGCCCGGTAATGGGCATCGATGAGCAGTTCTTC

length: 13
J: TRBJ2-7
size: many
V: TRBV4-1
D: -
CDR3: CASSPGEAFEQYF
DNA: TGCGCCAGCAGCCCCGGGGAGGCATTCGAGCAGTACTTC

length: 11
J: TRBJ2-1
size: many
V: TRBV12-3/TRBV12-4
D: TRBD1
CDR3: CASSLGTGEFF
DNA: TGTGCCAGCAGTTTAGGGACAGGGGAGTTCTTC

length: 15
J: TRBJ1-6
size: many
V: TRBV2
D: -
CDR3: CASSEAGNSNSPLHF
DNA: TGTGCCAGCAGTGAGGCAGGAAATTCTAACTCACCCCTCCACTTT

length: 14
J: TRBJ2-3
size: many
V: TRBV5-6
D: TRBD2
CDR3: CASSLISGRDTQYF
DNA: TGTGCCAGCAGCTTGATAAGCGGGAGGGATACGCAGTATTTT

length: 15
J: TRBJ2-3
size: many
V: TRBV20-1
D: TRBD2
CDR3: CSASTSGYSTDTQYF
DNA: TGCAGTGCATCCACTAGCGGGTACAGCACAGATACGCAGTATTTT

length: 15
J: TRBJ1-1
size: many
V: TRBV5-1
D: -
CDR3: CASSEQALGGTEAFF
DNA: TGCGCCAGCAGCGAACAGGCCCTCGGAGGAACTGAAGCTTTCTTT

length: 15
J: TRBJ1-1
size: many
V: TRBV5-1
D: TRBD1
CDR3: CASSTGQGSNTEAFF
DNA: TGCGCCAGCAGCACCGGACAGGGCTCGAACACTGAAGCTTTCTTT

length: 10
J: TRBJ1-2
size: many
V: TRBV6-6
D: -
CDR3: CASSYDGYTF
DNA: TGTGCCAGCAGTTACGATGGCTACACCTTC

length: 13
J: TRBJ1-1
size: many
V: TRBV2
D: -
CDR3: CASSDNDAGRAFF
DNA: TGTGCCAGCAGTGATAACGACGCAGGGCGAGCTTTCTTT

length: 14
J: TRBJ2-1
size: -
V: TRBV5-6
D: -
CDR3: CANSFGDEKREQFF
DNA: TGTGCCAACAGCTTCGGGGACGAAAAGCGTGAGCAGTTCTTC

length: 18
J: TRBJ2-7
size: -
V: TRBV27
D: TRBD2
CDR3: CASSRRREGPTGSYEQYF
DNA: TGTGCCAGCAGTCGCCGGCGGGAGGGCCCAACAGGGTCCTACGAGCAGTACTTC

length: 17
J: TRBJ2-1
size: -
V: TRBV5-1
D: TRBD2
CDR3: CASSLPTSGTTYNEQFF
DNA: TGCGCCAGCAGCTTGCCGACTAGCGGGACAACATACAATGAGCAGTTCTTC

length: 13
J: TRBJ1-4
size: many
V: TRBV29-1
D: -
CDR3: CSVTIATNEKLFF
DNA: TGCAGCGTTACGATAGCAACTAATGAAAAACTGTTTTTT

length: 14
J: TRBJ2-2
size: many
V: TRBV20-1
D: TRBD2
CDR3: CSARRGAGTGELFF
DNA: TGCAGTGCTAGGCGGGGGGCGGGCACCGGGGAGCTGTTTTTT

length: 16
J: TRBJ2-7
size: many
V: TRBV27
D: -
CDR3: CASSSSPGAGVGEQYF
DNA: TGTGCCAGCAGTTCGTCCCCCGGGGCAGGGGTGGGCGAGCAGTACTTC

length: 13
J: TRBJ2-7
size: many
V: TRBV20-1
D: TRBD2
CDR3: CSAAGGAGVEQYF
DNA: TGCAGTGCTGCGGGGGGCGCGGGTGTCGAGCAGTACTTC

length: 12
J: TRBJ2-7
size: many
V: TRBV29-1
D: TRBD2
CDR3: CSVEVGRDEQYF
DNA: TGCAGCGTCGAAGTTGGGAGGGACGAGCAGTACTTC